The entry below describes one TCR beta chain. Clones were read by immunoSEQ multiplex PCR, and TCRdb kept only the in-frame ones, dropping some. The top ten hold under 2% of the sample, which has approximately 93,000 clones, under 95% seen once. The record originates from a study of T cell changes during pregnancy in multiple sclerosis. Germline CDR1 MNHEY, CDR2 SMNVEV (reference sequence). Trimming took 5 bases from V and 1 from J; bases not matched to a gene: 4. The CDR3 is made up of 14 amino acids. The receptor was derived from a female donor in good health, enrolled as a control in a pregnancy study. V usage is TRBV27 and J usage is TRBJ1-1; 7 nucleotides line up with TRBD1. This specimen was peripheral blood, taken in the first trimester of pregnancy. CDR3 DNA sequence: TGTGCCAGCAGTCCGGGACAGCCGAACACTGAAGCTTTCTTT. Its translation is CASSPGQPNTEAFF.